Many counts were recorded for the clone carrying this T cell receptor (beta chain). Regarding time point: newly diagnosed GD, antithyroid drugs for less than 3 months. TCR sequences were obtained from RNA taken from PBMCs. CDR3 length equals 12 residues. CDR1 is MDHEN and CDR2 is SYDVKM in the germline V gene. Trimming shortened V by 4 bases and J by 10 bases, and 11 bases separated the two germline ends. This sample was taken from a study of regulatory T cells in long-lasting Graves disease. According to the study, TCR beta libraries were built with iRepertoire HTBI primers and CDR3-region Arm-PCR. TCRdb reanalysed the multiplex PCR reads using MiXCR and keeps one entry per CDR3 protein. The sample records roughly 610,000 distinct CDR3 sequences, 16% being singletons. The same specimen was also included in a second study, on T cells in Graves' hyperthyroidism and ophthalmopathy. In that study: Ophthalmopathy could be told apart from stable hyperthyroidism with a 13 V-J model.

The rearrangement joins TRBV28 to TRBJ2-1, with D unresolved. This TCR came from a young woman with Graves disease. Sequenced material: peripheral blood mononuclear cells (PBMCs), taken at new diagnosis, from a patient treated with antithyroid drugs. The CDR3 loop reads CASSSNYEEQFF. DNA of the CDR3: TGTGCCAGCAGTTCCAATTATGAGGAGCAGTTCTTC.